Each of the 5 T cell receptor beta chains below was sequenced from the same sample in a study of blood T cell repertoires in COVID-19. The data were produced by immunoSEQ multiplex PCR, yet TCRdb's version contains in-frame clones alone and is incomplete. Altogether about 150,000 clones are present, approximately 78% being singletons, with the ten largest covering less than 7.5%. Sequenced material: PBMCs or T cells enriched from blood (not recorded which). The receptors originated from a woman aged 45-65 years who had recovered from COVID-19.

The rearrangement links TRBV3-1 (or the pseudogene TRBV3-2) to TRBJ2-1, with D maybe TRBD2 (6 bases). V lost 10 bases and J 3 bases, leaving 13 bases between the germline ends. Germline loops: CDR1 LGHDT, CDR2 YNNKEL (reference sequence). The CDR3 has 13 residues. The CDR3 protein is CATWDWFYNEQFF. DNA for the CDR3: TGTGCCACATGGGACTGGTTCTACAATGAGCAGTTCTTC.

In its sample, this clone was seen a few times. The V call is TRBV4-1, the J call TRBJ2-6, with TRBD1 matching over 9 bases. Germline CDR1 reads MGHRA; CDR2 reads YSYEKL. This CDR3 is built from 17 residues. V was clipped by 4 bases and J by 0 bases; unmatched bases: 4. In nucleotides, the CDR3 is TGCGCCAGCAGCCTCGGACAGGGGACCTCTGGGGCCAACGTCCTGACTTTC. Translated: CASSLGQGTSGANVLTF.

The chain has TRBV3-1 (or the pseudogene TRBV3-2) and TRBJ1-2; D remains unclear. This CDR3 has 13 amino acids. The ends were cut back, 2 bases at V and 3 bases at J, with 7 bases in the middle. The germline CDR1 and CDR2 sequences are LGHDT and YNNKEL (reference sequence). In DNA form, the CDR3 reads TGTGCCAGCAGCCAAACCGGAGACTATGGCTACACCTTC. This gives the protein CASSQTGDYGYTF.

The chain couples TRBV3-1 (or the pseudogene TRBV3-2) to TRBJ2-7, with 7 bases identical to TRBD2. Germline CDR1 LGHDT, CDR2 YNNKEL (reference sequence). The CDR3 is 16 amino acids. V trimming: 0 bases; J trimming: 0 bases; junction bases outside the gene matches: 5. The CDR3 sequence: CASSQDPSGASYEQYF. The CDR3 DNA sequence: TGTGCCAGCAGCCAAGATCCAAGCGGGGCCTCCTACGAGCAGTACTTC.

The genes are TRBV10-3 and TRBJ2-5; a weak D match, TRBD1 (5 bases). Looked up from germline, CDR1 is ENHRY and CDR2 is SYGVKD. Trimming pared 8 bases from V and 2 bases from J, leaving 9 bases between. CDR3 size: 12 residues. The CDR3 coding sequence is TGTGCCATCGGACAAACTCAAGAGACCCAGTACTTC. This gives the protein CAIGQTQETQYF.